Listed below are T cell receptor beta chains from one sample, sequenced in a study of T cells after yellow fever vaccination. TCRdb re-called the 5' RACE reads with MiXCR, one entry per CDR3 protein. The repertoire consists of 300,000 to 400,000 distinct CDR3 sequences, with 8.5% to 9% occurring once and the leading ten covering more than 15%. Sequenced material: PBMCs, taken on the day of the first yellow fever vaccination. These receptors were taken from a man younger than 35 who received the YFV17D yellow fever vaccine. CDR3s include the opening cysteine and the closing phenylalanine or tryptophan. D genes are given only for firm matches. The listing skips clone size in some rows; elsewhere it reads once, few, many or a size class.

V gene	clone size	J gene	D gene	CDR3 DNA	CDR3 protein
TRBV4-3	many	TRBJ2-5	TRBD1	TGCGCCAGCAGCCGAAAAAAGACAGGGGTTGCGGAGACCCAGTACTTC	CASSRKKTGVAETQYF
TRBV6-1	-	TRBJ2-4	TRBD1	TGTGCCAGCAGAACCGGGACAGGGTATTTAGCCAAAAACATTCAGTACTTC	CASRTGTGYLAKNIQYF
TRBV3-1	many	TRBJ2-4	-	TGTGCCAGCAGCCAAATGGGGAACAAAAACATTCAGTACTTC	CASSQMGNKNIQYF
TRBV7-8	-	TRBJ1-2	-	TGTGCCAGCAGCCTTTCCGAGGCGTCCTATGGCTACACCTTC	CASSLSEASYGYTF
TRBV5-4	-	TRBJ2-5	TRBD2	TGTGCCAGCAGCCCAACTAGCGGGGGGGCCGTGGAGACCCAGTACTTC	CASSPTSGGAVETQYF
TRBV4-1	-	TRBJ2-3	TRBD1	TGCGCCAGCAGCCAAGTCGTGACAGGGGGTGCAGATACGCAGTATTTT	CASSQVVTGGADTQYF
TRBV12-3/TRBV12-4	-	TRBJ2-3	TRBD2	TGTGCCAGCAGTTGGGGGACTACGGCCGCCCCTAGCACAGATACGCAGTATTTT	CASSWGTTAAPSTDTQYF
TRBV7-9	many	TRBJ2-1	-	TGTGCCAGCAGCTTACTGACGGTTACCTACAATGAGCAGTTCTTC	CASSLLTVTYNEQFF
TRBV5-1	-	TRBJ2-5	TRBD2	TGCGCCAGCACCCGGGAGGGCTCTCAAGAGACCCAGTACTTC	CASTREGSQETQYF
TRBV5-6	many	TRBJ2-1	TRBD2	TGTGCCAGCAGCCCCCTCGCGGGGGGCGGCAATGAGCAGTTCTTC	CASSPLAGGGNEQFF
TRBV7-2	few	TRBJ1-6	TRBD1	TGTGCCAGCAGCTTGTTGGGACAGAAGAATTCACCCCTCCACTTT	CASSLLGQKNSPLHF
TRBV12-3/TRBV12-4	-	TRBJ2-3	-	TGTGCCAGAAGTCTACTAGCTACAGATACGCAGTATTTT	CARSLLATDTQYF
TRBV12-3/TRBV12-4	few	TRBJ1-2	TRBD1	TGTGCCAGCAGTTTAGCGCGACAGGGGAAGGGCTACACCTTC	CASSLARQGKGYTF
TRBV19	few	TRBJ2-2	TRBD1	TGTGCCGCTTGGGACAGGGCCACCGGGGAGCTGTTTTTT	CAAWDRATGELFF
TRBV4-1	few	TRBJ1-6	-	TGCGCCAGCAGCCAAGGCGGGGGTTCGATAGAGTCACCCCTCCACTTT	CASSQGGGSIESPLHF
TRBV7-3	-	TRBJ2-1	TRBD2	TGTGCCAGCAGCTCTAGCGGGTTCGCGGATGAGCAGTTCTTC	CASSSSGFADEQFF
TRBV4-2	once	TRBJ2-5	-	TGTGCCAGCAGCCAAGGTCGGATAGGCCGAGACGAAGAGACCCAGTACTTC	CASSQGRIGRDEETQYF